Below are 14 T cell receptor beta chains sequenced from a single sample in a study of cytomegalovirus exposure and HLA in healthy donors. The PCR had 60 Vbeta and 13 Jbeta primers. Repertoires were generated with immunoSEQ multiplex PCR, while TCRdb's copy carries only in-frame clones and drops some. In the table there are about 200,000 clones, approximately 12% of which are singletons. Input material: PBMCs. The receptors were gathered from a man aged 50 or older in good health and CMV-seropositive.

The genes are TRBV11-3 and TRBJ1-1; no clear D gene. Looked up from germline, CDR1 is SGHNT and CDR2 is YENEEA. This CDR3 has 16 amino acids. V lost 1 base, J lost 1 base, and 13 bases lay in between. The CDR3 protein is CASSLGVGRGNTEAFF. The CDR3 DNA reads TGTGCCAGCAGCTTAGGCGTGGGTCGAGGGAACACTGAAGCTTTCTTT. The entire variable domain, with the rest obtained from reference TRBV11-3 and TRBJ1-1, is as follows: EAGVVQSPRYKIIEKKQPVAFWCNPISGHNTLYWYLQNLGQGPELLIRYENEEAVDDSQLPKDRFSAERLKGVDSTLKIQPAELGDSAVYLCASSLGVGRGNTEAFFGQGTRLTVV.

This clone appeared a few times. The chain recombines TRBV30 with TRBJ1-1; D is perhaps TRBD1 (6 bases). Trimming shortened V by 2 bases and J by 1 base, and 8 bases separated the two germline ends. Germline CDR1 and CDR2: GTSNPN and SVGIG (reference sequence). This CDR3 contains 13 residues. The DNA for the CDR3 is TGTGCCTGGAGTATAGGGGGGAACACTGAAGCTTTCTTT. As protein: CAWSIGGNTEAFF.

A few counts support this clone. The rearrangement links TRBV5-8 to TRBJ1-1; D gene uncertain. Germline V lookup: CDR1 SGHTS, CDR2 YDEGEE. The CDR3 has 14 residues. The V gene lost 5 bases and the J gene lost 3 bases, with 14 bases spanning the gap. The CDR3 DNA reads TGTGCCAGCAGTCCAGGCGGGCGCCACACTGAAGCTTTCTTT. Its protein product is CASSPGGRHTEAFF.

This clone was seen only a few times. In DNA form, the CDR3 reads TGTGCCAGCAGCCTCCCAGCGGGGAAAGAGACCCAGTACTTC. This gives the protein CASSLPAGKETQYF. The genes are TRBV5-6 and TRBJ2-5; 7 bases are shared with TRBD2. V trimming: 4 bases; J trimming: 3 bases; junction bases outside the gene matches: 6. This CDR3 comprises 14 residues. The germline gives CDR1 SGHDT, CDR2 YYEEEE.

This chain links TRBV6-1 with TRBJ2-5; a possible D gene is TRBD1 (5 bases). Germline V CDR1 and CDR2: MNHNS, SASEGT. V lost 1 base and J 2 bases, leaving 11 bases between the germline ends. The CDR3 spans 15 residues. The CDR3 here is CASSEGQHFQETQYF. The CDR3 DNA reads as TGTGCCAGCAGTGAAGGACAGCATTTTCAAGAGACCCAGTACTTC.

V usage is TRBV9 and J usage is TRBJ1-1; possibly TRBD1 for D (5 bases). The length of the CDR3 is 14 residues. Germline V gene lookup returns CDR1 SGDLS and CDR2 YYNGEE. V gave up 2 bases and J gave up 1 base, with 9 bases separating them. CDR3 sequence (DNA): TGTGCCAGCAGCGTCTTAGACAGGAACACTGAAGCTTTCTTT. Translation gives CASSVLDRNTEAFF. Supplemented by reference TRBV9 and TRBJ1-1, the full variable domain reads DSGVTQTPKHLITATGQRVTLRCSPRSGDLSVYWYQQSLDQGLQFLIQYYNGEERAKGNILERFSAQQFPDLHSELNLSSLELGDSALYFCASSVLDRNTEAFFGQGTRLTVV.

This clone was seen only a few times. The DNA for the CDR3 is TGCGCCAGCAGCTTAGACAAATCCTCTGGGGCCAACGTCCTGACTTTC. Amino acids: CASSLDKSSGANVLTF. This sequence joins TRBV5-1 and TRBJ2-6; D is undetermined. Germline CDR1 and CDR2: SGHRS and YFSETQ. CDR3 length equals 16 residues. Between the trimmed V and J ends, which lost 2 bases and 0 bases, there was a span of 9 bases. The full variable domain, in which reference TRBV5-1 and TRBJ2-6 provide the parts outside the CDR3, is KAGVTQTPRYLIKTRGQQVTLSCSPISGHRSVSWYQQTPGQGLQFLFEYFSETQRNKGNFPGRFSGRQFSNSRSEMNVSTLELGDSALYLCASSLDKSSGANVLTFGAGSRLTVL.

This clone was found a few times. V is TRBV4-2 and J is TRBJ1-2; 8 bases line up with TRBD1. CDR3 length: 18 amino acids. The germline V gene encodes CDR1 LGHNA and CDR2 YNFKEQ. J was trimmed by 6 bases and V by 3 bases; bases with no gene match: 18. CDR3 region: CASSQTNSGDRLIDGYTF. Written as DNA, the CDR3 is TGTGCCAGCAGCCAGACAAACAGCGGGGACAGGCTGATTGATGGCTACACCTTC.

About this clone itself: In this CDR3 the conserved last residue, phenylalanine or tryptophan, is missing, so a read error is likely. The DNA is left out, because the CDR3 cannot be placed on it with certainty; the CDR3 is given as TCRdb lists it. Different DNA sequences within this sample yield the same CDR3. This chain uses TRBV13 with TRBJ2-3; the table gives TRBD2 as D, unverified against the DNA. Germline CDR1 is PRHDT and CDR2 is FYEKMQ (reference sequence). The CDR3 comprises 14 residues, both ends counted. The CDR3 region is CASSLGLAGDTKYL.

This clone has only a few counts. The chain employs TRBV6-5 and TRBJ1-1, with D possibly being TRBD1 (6 bases). Trimming left V 6 bases short and J 2 bases short, with 13 bases between. This CDR3 is 14 amino acids long. CDR1 MNHEY and CDR2 SVGAGI come from the germline V gene. In DNA, the CDR3 is TGTGCCAGCAGCCCGGGGGGCACTAACACTGAAGCTTTCTTT. Translating it yields CASSPGGTNTEAFF.

This CDR3 reads CASSLGQVYNQPQHF. CDR3 DNA sequence: TGTGCCAGTAGTTTGGGACAGGTCTACAATCAGCCCCAGCATTTT. The chain is built from TRBV19 and TRBJ1-5, with TRBD1 matching over 8 bases. Germline loops: CDR1 LNHDA, CDR2 SQIVND (reference sequence). The J segment lost 3 bases and the V segment lost 5 bases, leaving 6 bases of the junction unmatched. The CDR3 runs to 15 residues.

In this sample, this clone turned up a few times. This chain links TRBV19 with TRBJ1-4; 8 nucleotides line up with TRBD1. V lost 5 bases and J lost 6; bases outside the gene matches: 11. In germline, CDR1 is LNHDA, CDR2 SQIVND (reference sequence). The CDR3 sequence is 16 residues long. CDR3 nucleotide sequence: TGTGCCAGTAGTCGGCGGACAGGGAGGAGGGATGAAAAACTGTTTTTT. Its protein is CASSRRTGRRDEKLFF.

The rearrangement links TRBV5-1 to TRBJ2-3; possible D gene TRBD1, 5 bases. The V and J ends lost 0 bases and 2 bases respectively, with 7 bases between them. CDR3 length: 14 residues. Per germline, CDR1 SGHRS and CDR2 YFSETQ. CDR3 protein: CASSLGQTTDTQYF. The DNA of the CDR3 is TGCGCCAGCAGCTTGGGACAGACCACAGATACGCAGTATTTT. Combining the CDR3 with reference TRBV5-1 and TRBJ2-3 gives the whole variable domain KAGVTQTPRYLIKTRGQQVTLSCSPISGHRSVSWYQQTPGQGLQFLFEYFSETQRNKGNFPGRFSGRQFSNSRSEMNVSTLELGDSALYLCASSLGQTTDTQYFGPGTRLTVL.

The chain is built from TRBV7-9 and TRBJ2-3, with 8 positions matching TRBD2. V shed 5 bases, J shed 3 bases, and the junction held 7 bases outside the gene matches. Germline-derived CDR1 and CDR2 are SEHNR and FQNEAQ (reference sequence). The CDR3 has 15 amino acids. As DNA, the CDR3 is TGTGCCAGCAGCCTGCGGGGGGCCGTTACAGATACGCAGTATTTT. As protein: CASSLRGAVTDTQYF. The whole variable domain, filled in from reference TRBV7-9 and TRBJ2-3, reads DTGVSQNPRHKITKRGQNVTFRCDPISEHNRLYWYRQTLGQGPEFLTYFQNEAQLEKSRLLSDRFSAERPKGSFSTLEIQRTEQGDSAMYLCASSLRGAVTDTQYFGPGTRLTVL.